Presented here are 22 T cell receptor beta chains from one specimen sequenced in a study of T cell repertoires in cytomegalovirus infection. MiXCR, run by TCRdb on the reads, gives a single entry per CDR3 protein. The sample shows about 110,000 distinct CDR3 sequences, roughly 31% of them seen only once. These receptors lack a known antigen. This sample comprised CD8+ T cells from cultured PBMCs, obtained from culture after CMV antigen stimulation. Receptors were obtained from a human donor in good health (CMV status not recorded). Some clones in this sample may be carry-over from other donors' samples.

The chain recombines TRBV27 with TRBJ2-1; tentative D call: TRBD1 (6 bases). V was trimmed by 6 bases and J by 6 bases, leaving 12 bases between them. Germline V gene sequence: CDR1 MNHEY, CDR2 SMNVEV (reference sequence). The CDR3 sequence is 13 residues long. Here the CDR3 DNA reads TGTGCCAGCAGGTTGTCAGGGGTCAATGAGCAGTTCTTC. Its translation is CASRLSGVNEQFF.

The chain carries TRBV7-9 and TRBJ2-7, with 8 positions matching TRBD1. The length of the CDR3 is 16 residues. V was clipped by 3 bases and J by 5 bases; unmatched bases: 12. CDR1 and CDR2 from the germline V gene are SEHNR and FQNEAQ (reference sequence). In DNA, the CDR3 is TGTGCCAGCAGCTTCCCCACGACAGGGGACGTCGACGAGCAGTACTTC. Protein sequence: CASSFPTTGDVDEQYF.

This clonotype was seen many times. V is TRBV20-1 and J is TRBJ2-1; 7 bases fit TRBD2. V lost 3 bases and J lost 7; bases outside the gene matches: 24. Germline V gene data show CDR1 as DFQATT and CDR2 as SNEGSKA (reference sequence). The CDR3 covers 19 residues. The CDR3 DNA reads TGCAGTGCTAGCCGTTTTGGGGCGGGGGAGGCCCCTGCTACTAATGAGCAGTTCTTC. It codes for CSASRFGAGEAPATNEQFF.

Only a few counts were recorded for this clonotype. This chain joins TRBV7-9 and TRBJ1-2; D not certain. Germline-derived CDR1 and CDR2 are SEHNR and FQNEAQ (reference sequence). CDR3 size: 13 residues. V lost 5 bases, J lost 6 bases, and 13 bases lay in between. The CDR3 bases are TGTGCCAGCAGCCAGGAGAACGAGGATGGCTACACCTTC. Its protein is CASSQENEDGYTF.

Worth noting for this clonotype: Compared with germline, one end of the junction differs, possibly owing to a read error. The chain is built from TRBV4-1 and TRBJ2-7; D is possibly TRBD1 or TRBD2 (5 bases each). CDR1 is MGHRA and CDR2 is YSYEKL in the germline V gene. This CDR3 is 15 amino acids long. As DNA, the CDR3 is TGTGCCAGCAGTCCCGTTTCCGGGACGCTATACGAGCAGTACTTC. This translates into CASSPVSGTLYEQYF.

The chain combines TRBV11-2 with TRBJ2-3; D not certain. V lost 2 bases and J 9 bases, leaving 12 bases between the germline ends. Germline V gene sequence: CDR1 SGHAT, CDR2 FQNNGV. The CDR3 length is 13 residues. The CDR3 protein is CASSLNRIETQYF. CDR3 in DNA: TGTGCCAGCAGCTTAAATAGGATCGAGACGCAGTATTTT. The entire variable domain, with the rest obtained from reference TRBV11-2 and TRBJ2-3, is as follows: EAGVAQSPRYKIIEKRQSVAFWCNPISGHATLYWYQQILGQGPKLLIQFQNNGVVDDSQLPKDRFSAERLKGVDSTLKIQPAKLEDSAVYLCASSLNRIETQYFGPGTRLTVL.

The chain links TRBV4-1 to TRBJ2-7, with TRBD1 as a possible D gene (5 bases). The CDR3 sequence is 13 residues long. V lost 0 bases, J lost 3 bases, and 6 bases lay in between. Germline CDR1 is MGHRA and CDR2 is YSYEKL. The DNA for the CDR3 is TGCGCCAGCAGCCAAGATAGGGGCTACGAGCAGTACTTC. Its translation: CASSQDRGYEQYF.

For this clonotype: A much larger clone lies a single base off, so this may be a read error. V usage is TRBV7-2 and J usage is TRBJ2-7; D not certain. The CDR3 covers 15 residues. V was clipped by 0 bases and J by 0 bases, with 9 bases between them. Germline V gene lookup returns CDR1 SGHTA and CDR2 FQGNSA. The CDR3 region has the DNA TGTGCCAGCAGCTTAGCGCAGGTCGTCTCCTACGAGCAGTACTTC. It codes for CASSLAQVVSYEQYF.

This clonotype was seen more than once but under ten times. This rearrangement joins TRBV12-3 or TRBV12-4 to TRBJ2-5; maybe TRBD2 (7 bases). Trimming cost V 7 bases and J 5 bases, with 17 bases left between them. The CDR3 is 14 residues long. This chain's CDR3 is CASTVAGARETQYF. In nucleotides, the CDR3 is TGTGCCAGCACCGTGGCGGGGGCCCGTGAGACCCAGTACTTC.

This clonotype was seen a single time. The CDR3: CASSPGPYGYTF. The CDR3 DNA reads TGTGCCAGCAGTCCCGGGCCTTATGGCTACACCTTC. The chain carries TRBV6-1 and TRBJ1-2; no firm D call. Per germline, CDR1 MNHNS and CDR2 SASEGT. Trimming took off 5 bases at V and 5 bases at J, with 9 bases between the two ends. The CDR3 length is 12 residues.

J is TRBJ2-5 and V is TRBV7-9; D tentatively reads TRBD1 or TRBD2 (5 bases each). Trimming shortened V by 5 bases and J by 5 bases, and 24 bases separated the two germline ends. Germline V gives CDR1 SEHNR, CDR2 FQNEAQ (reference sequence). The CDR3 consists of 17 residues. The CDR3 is CASSPSVPGPQLETQYF. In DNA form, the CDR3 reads TGTGCCAGCAGCCCATCTGTCCCGGGACCACAACTGGAGACCCAGTACTTC.

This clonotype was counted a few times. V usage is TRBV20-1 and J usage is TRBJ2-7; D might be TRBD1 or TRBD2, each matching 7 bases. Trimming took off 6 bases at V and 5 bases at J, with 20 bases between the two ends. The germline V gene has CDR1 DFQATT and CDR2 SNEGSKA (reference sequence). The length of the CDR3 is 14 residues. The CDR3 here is CSATRGGVLHEQYF. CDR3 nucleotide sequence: TGCAGTGCCACCAGGGGGGGCGTCTTACACGAGCAGTACTTC.

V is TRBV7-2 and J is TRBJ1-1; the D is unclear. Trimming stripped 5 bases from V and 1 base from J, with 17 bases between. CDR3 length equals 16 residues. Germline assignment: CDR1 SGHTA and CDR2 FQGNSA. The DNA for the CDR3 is TGTGCCAGCAGCCCCCCCTGGGGAGAGGCGAACACTGAAGCTTTCTTT. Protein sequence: CASSPPWGEANTEAFF.

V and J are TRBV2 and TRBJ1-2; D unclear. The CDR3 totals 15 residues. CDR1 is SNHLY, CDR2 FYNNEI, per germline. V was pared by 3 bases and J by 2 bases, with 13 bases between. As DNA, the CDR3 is TGTGCCAGCAGTGATGGGTCAGGCCAAAACTATGGCTACACCTTC. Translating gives CASSDGSGQNYGYTF.

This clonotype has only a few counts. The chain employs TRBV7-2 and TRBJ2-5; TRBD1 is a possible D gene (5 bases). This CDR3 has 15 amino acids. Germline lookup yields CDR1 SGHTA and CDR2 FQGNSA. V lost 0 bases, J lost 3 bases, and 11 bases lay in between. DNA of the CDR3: TGTGCCAGCAGCTTAGCGTGGCCAGGGAAAGAGACCCAGTACTTC. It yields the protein CASSLAWPGKETQYF.

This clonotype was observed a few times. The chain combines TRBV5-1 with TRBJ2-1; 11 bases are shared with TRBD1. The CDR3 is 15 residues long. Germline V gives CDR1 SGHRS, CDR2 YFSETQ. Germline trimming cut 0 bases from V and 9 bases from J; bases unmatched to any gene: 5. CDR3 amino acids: CASSLVGTGGGEQFF. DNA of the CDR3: TGCGCCAGCAGCTTGGTAGGGACAGGGGGAGGTGAGCAGTTCTTC.

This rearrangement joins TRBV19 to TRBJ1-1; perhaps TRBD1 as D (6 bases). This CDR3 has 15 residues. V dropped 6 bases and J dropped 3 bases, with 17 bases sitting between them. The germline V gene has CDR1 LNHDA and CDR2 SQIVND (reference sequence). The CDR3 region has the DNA TGTGCCAGTAGCCCCCTCCGGGACATCGACACTGAAGCTTTCTTT. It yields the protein CASSPLRDIDTEAFF.

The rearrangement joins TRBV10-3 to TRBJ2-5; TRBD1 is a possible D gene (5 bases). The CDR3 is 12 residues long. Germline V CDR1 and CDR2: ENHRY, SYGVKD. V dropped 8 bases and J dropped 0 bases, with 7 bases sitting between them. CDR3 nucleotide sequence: TGTGCCATCCAAGGGGACCAAGAGACCCAGTACTTC. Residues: CAIQGDQETQYF.

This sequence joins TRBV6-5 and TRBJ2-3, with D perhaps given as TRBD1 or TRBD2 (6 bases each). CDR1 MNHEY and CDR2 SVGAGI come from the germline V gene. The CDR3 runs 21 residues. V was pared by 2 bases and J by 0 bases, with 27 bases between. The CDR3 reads CASSYGAPGAPVKSSTDTQYF. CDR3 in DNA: TGTGCCAGCAGTTACGGAGCCCCGGGGGCCCCGGTAAAATCGAGCACAGATACGCAGTATTTT.

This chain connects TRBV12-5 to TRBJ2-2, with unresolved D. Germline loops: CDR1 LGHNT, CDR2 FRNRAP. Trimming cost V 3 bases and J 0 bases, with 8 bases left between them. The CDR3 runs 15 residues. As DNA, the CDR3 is TGTGCTAGTGGTTTCGACAACGCGAACACCGGGGAGCTGTTTTTT. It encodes CASGFDNANTGELFF. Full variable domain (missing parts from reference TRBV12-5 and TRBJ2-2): DARVTQTPRHKVTEMGQEVTMRCQPILGHNTVFWYRQTMMQGLELLAYFRNRAPLDDSGMPKDRFSAEMPDATLATLKIQPSEPRDSAVYFCASGFDNANTGELFFGEGSRLTVL.

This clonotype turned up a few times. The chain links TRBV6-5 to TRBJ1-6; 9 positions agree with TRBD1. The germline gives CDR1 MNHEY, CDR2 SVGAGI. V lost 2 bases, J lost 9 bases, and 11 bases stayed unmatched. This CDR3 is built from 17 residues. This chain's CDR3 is CASSYGWGGQGGSPLHF. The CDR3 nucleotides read TGTGCCAGCAGTTACGGCTGGGGGGGACAGGGAGGTTCACCCCTCCACTTT.

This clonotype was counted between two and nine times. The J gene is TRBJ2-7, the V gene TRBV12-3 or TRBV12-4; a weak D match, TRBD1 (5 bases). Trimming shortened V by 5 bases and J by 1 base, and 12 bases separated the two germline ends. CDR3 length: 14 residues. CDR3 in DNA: TGTGCCAGCAGTCCTTTGGGGCGGTCCTACGAGCAGTACTTC. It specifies CASSPLGRSYEQYF.